This T cell receptor beta chain appears in the sequencing data of a study of molecular identifiers for immune sequencing clone quantification. Sorted inputs of about 19,000 to 1,100,000 cells, with 10%, 30% or 50% RNA, yielded naive CD8 libraries. One entry per CDR3 protein results from TCRdb running MiXCR on the PCR reads. The table includes 50,000 to 70,000 distinct CDR3 sequences, around 18% detected once. This clonotype showed up many times. Its antigen is as yet unknown. Study-wide findings and caveats: Clones above 20 RNA copies held over 98% of effector molecules, under 1% in naive cells.

Trimming took 6 bases from V and 2 from J; bases not matched to a gene: 27. CDR1 DFQATT and CDR2 SNEGSKA come from the germline V gene (reference sequence). CDR3 size: 20 residues. The receptor was derived from a human donor in good health. Some libraries in this study had Jurkat cell RNA spiked in. The sample taken for sequencing was naive CD8+ T cells from blood, with Jurkat cell RNA spiked in. Described subset: FACS-sorted CD8+CD4-CCR7+CD45RA+ naive T cells. J is TRBJ2-7 and V is TRBV20-1; 8 bases are shared with TRBD2. The CDR3 loop reads CSALGLARSSVELSTYEQYF. CDR3 in DNA: TGCAGTGCCCTAGGACTAGCTCGTTCCTCTGTGGAGCTATCCACCTACGAGCAGTACTTC.